This T cell receptor (beta chain) was recorded in a study of human T cells and chemical hapten exposure. Study-wide results and caveats: While controls formed fewer of them, expanded TCRs formed significantly more large CDR3 similarity clusters.

This clonotype showed up just a few times. Its antigen is undetermined. As the library was built, unique molecular identifiers were attached to individual cDNA molecules. Using its own MiXCR run on the RACE reads, TCRdb lists one record per CDR3 protein. This repertoire shows about 120,000 distinct CDR3 sequences, approximately 11% found once; its top ten account for 2% to 2.5%. Time point meaning: patch test 3, about 24 weeks after DPC sensitization. Noted treatment: therapeutic diphenylcyclopropenone sensitization with weekly scalp DPC. Trimming cost V 1 base and J 6 bases, with 10 bases left between them. CDR1 and CDR2 from the germline V gene are SQVTM and ANQGSEA. This CDR3 contains 12 residues.

The receptor was derived from a woman in her forties or fifties with alopecia areata. Some clones in this sample may be carry-over from other donors' samples. Sequencing was performed on whole blood, taken in connection with sensitization to the hapten diphenylcyclopropenone (DPC). V gene TRBV29-1 combines with J gene TRBJ2-7; no firm D call. The CDR3 spells CSVEAGPGEQYF. CDR3 DNA: TGCAGCGTTGAAGCCGGACCCGGCGAGCAGTACTTC.